Listed below are T cell receptor beta chains from one sample, sequenced in a study of response to subunit inactivated influenza vaccine. One entry per CDR3 protein results from TCRdb running MiXCR on the RT-PCR reads. The data show about 700,000 distinct CDR3 sequences, about 14% seen once. Sequencing used PBMCs from blood, obtained approximately 15 days before vaccination. The receptors here all came from a middle-aged man who received an inactivated influenza vaccine. Both conserved end residues are part of each CDR3. A D gene is named only where the DNA matches it firmly. Some rows have no size entry. The others give once, few or many, or a class for an expanded clone.

j_call d_call clone_size v_call cdr3_nt cdr3_aa
TRBJ2-7 TRBD2 NA TRBV20-1 TGCAGTGCTAGATCCCCTAGCGGGGGGGCTGGCGAGCAGTACTTC CSARSPSGGAGEQYF
TRBJ2-7 NA few TRBV12-3/TRBV12-4 TGTGCCAGCAGTGAGGACACCTACTCCTACGAGCAGTACTTC CASSEDTYSYEQYF
TRBJ2-3 TRBD1 many TRBV24-1 TGTGCCACAAGGGACAGGGGCGCAGTAGATACGCAGTATTTT CATRDRGAVDTQYF
TRBJ1-2 NA many TRBV6-1 TGTGCCAGCAGACCAACAGGGCCGGCCTATGGCTACACCTTC CASRPTGPAYGYTF
TRBJ2-7 NA NA TRBV20-1 TGCTGTGCTAGAGATCAAATAGAGCGGCCGGGTTCCTACGAGCAGTACTTC CCARDQIERPGSYEQYF
TRBJ1-1 NA few TRBV19 TGTGCCAGTAGTATAGACAGAGGGCCCACTGAAGCTTTCTTT CASSIDRGPTEAFF
TRBJ2-5 TRBD1 NA TRBV12-3/TRBV12-4 TGTGCCAGCAGTTTATGGGCTGGACAGGGGAAGGGGACCCAGTACTTC CASSLWAGQGKGTQYF
TRBJ2-3 TRBD2 few TRBV7-2 TGTGCCAGCAGCTTAGTGCCTAGGGCCTGGGGGACTAGCGGGGACACAGATACGCAGTATTTT CASSLVPRAWGTSGDTDTQYF
TRBJ2-7 NA many TRBV6-2/TRBV6-3 TGTGCCAGCAGTTACTCTTCAGGGCACGAGCAGTACTTC CASSYSSGHEQYF
TRBJ2-7 TRBD1 few TRBV5-1 TGCGCCAGCAGCTGGACAGGGGCCCCCTACGAGCAGTACTTC CASSWTGAPYEQYF
TRBJ2-1 NA few TRBV14 TGTGCCAGCAGCCGGGCCCAATTGGATGAGCAGTTCTTC CASSRAQLDEQFF
TRBJ2-1 TRBD2 many TRBV7-9 TGTGCCAGCAGCTTGCCTAGCGGGAGGTGGTACAATGAGCAGTTCTTC CASSLPSGRWYNEQFF
TRBJ1-1 TRBD1 NA TRBV4-1 TGCGCCAGCAGCCAAGCCTCCGTGGGACAGGGTGTAGCTTTCTTT CASSQASVGQGVAFF
TRBJ1-6 NA NA TRBV19 TGTGCCAGTAGTACAACAGGCGGGGGAAGATCACCCCTCCACTTT CASSTTGGGRSPLHF
TRBJ2-1 TRBD2 NA TRBV2 TGTGCCAGCACCTGGGACCGTAGCTTGAGCGGGGGGACTCACAATGAGCAGTTCTTC CASTWDRSLSGGTHNEQFF
TRBJ2-1 TRBD2 few TRBV29-1 TGCAGCTCCAGCGGGGGGCTTTACAATGAGCAGTTCTTC CSSSGGLYNEQFF
TRBJ1-6 NA few TRBV7-9 TGTGCCAGCAGCGCTGGGGACCGGAATTCACCCCTCCACTTT CASSAGDRNSPLHF
TRBJ2-7 NA few TRBV27 TGTGCCAGCAACCCCTCGGGCAGCTACGAGCAGTACTTC CASNPSGSYEQYF
TRBJ1-2 NA many TRBV4-1 TGCGCCAGCAGCCAAGATGTGGGGGCTCTAGGCTACACCTTC CASSQDVGALGYTF
TRBJ1-1 TRBD1 few TRBV12-3/TRBV12-4 TGTGCCAGCAGTTTAGCACCCGGGACAGGGCTCACACGGGCTTTCTTT CASSLAPGTGLTRAFF
TRBJ1-1 TRBD1 many TRBV28 TGTGCCAGCAGCCTCATGGGACAGCAAAACACTGAAGCTTTCTTT CASSLMGQQNTEAFF
TRBJ1-3 NA NA TRBV4-3 TGCGCCAGCAGCCAAGCCGTGTGGGCTACCTCTGGAAACACCATATATTTT CASSQAVWATSGNTIYF
TRBJ2-3 NA NA TRBV6-4 TGTGCCAGCAGTGACTGGGTTTCAGATACGCAGTATTTT CASSDWVSDTQYF
TRBJ2-1 NA few TRBV7-2 TGTGCCAGCAGCTTAGGGCCAAGGGGCAATGAGCAGTTCTTC CASSLGPRGNEQFF
TRBJ2-3 NA NA TRBV6-1 TGTGCCAGCAAAGGTGGTAGCGATATCACAGATACGCAGTATTTT CASKGGSDITDTQYF
TRBJ2-5 TRBD1 few TRBV28 TGTGCCAGCACCCAGGGACAGGGGAAAAAAAAAGAGACCCAGTACTTC CASTQGQGKKKETQYF
TRBJ2-4 NA few TRBV20-1 TGCAGTGCTAACGGACAAAAACTAGCCAAAAACATTCAGTACTTC CSANGQKLAKNIQYF
TRBJ2-3 NA few TRBV21-1 TGTGCCAGCAGCTCAAACCTAGGGGGAGATACGCAGTATTTT CASSSNLGGDTQYF
TRBJ2-1 NA few TRBV6-2/TRBV6-3 TGTGCCAGCAGTAATAGGGGCAATGAGCAGTTCTTC CASSNRGNEQFF
TRBJ2-5 TRBD1 NA TRBV5-1 TGCGCCAGCAGCGGGACAGGGGACCCTGTGGAGACCCAGTACTTC CASSGTGDPVETQYF
TRBJ2-2 NA NA TRBV9 TGTGCCAGCAGCACGGGAGCTGGAATCTGGGAGCTGTTTTTT CASSTGAGIWELFF
TRBJ2-5 TRBD2 NA TRBV7-2 TGTGCCAGCAGCTCCCTAGCGGGAGGGCTCCAAGAGACCCAGTACTTC CASSSLAGGLQETQYF
TRBJ2-4 NA few TRBV2 TGTGCCAGCACATGGGGACCACCGCTTCTAGCCAAAAACATTCAGTACTTC CASTWGPPLLAKNIQYF
TRBJ2-2 NA NA TRBV24-1 TGTGCCACCAGTGATCCACTGGGCTTAACAGGGCTGAGTAACACCGGGGAGCTGTTTTTT CATSDPLGLTGLSNTGELFF
TRBJ2-6 NA NA TRBV10-2 TGCGCCAGCAGTCTCCCGGGACACATCAGCTCTGGGGCCAACGTCCTGACTTTC CASSLPGHISSGANVLTF
TRBJ2-1 TRBD2 many TRBV7-3 TGTGCCAGCAGCCTTATAGCGGGAGGTGAGCAGTTCTTC CASSLIAGGEQFF
TRBJ1-1 NA few TRBV29-1 TGCAGCCTTATGGGACAAGGGGGGACTGAAGCTTTCTTT CSLMGQGGTEAFF
TRBJ2-7 NA NA TRBV3-1 TGTGCCAGCAGCCAAGATGCGGCGGGGCAACGGCCCCTTCTAACCTACGAGCAGTACTTC CASSQDAAGQRPLLTYEQYF
TRBJ2-5 TRBD1 few TRBV6-1 TGTGCCAGCAGTTTACAGGGGTCGACCCAGTACTTC CASSLQGSTQYF
TRBJ2-1 NA NA TRBV28 TGTGCCTGCAGTTTAGATGTCTTCTACAATGAGCAGTTCTTC CACSLDVFYNEQFF
TRBJ2-5 NA NA TRBV24-1 TGTGCCACCCGGGGGAACCAAGAGACCCAGTACTTC CATRGNQETQYF
TRBJ2-7 TRBD1 NA TRBV5-1 TGCGCCAGCAGGTTAGGAGACAGGGATGACGAGCAGTACTTC CASRLGDRDDEQYF
TRBJ2-1 TRBD2 NA TRBV5-1 TGCGCCAGCAGCTCTGGGACTAGCGGGGGTATCAATGAGCAGTTCTTC CASSSGTSGGINEQFF
TRBJ2-7 TRBD1 many TRBV7-2 TGTGCCAGCAGCCCTTGGACAGGGCCGTCATCCTACGAGCAGTACTTC CASSPWTGPSSYEQYF
TRBJ2-3 NA few TRBV20-1 TGCAGTGCTAGTTCCGGGTCTCCTTTCACAGATACGCAGTATTTT CSASSGSPFTDTQYF
TRBJ2-3 NA few TRBV15 TGTGCCACCAGCAGTGACAGGACAGATACGCAGTATTTT CATSSDRTDTQYF
TRBJ2-1 TRBD2 few TRBV6-2/TRBV6-3 TGTGCCAGCAGTTACGCGGGCGGGAGAGCGAATGAGCAGTTCTTC CASSYAGGRANEQFF
TRBJ1-2 NA NA TRBV6-1 TGTGCCAGCAGCCATGGTCGGGGTCAGCCCTATGGCTACACCTTC CASSHGRGQPYGYTF
TRBJ2-5 NA few TRBV5-5 TGTGCCAGCAGCTTAACTCGACTAGAGGCGGAGACCCAGTACTTC CASSLTRLEAETQYF
TRBJ2-7 NA NA TRBV6-5 TGTGCCAGCAGTTACCCTCGAGCGGCTAGCGCCAACAGCGAGCAGTACTTC CASSYPRAASANSEQYF
TRBJ1-5 NA few TRBV6-1 TGTGCCAGCAGGCAGGGTTCCGTCAATCAGCCCCAGCATTTT CASRQGSVNQPQHF
TRBJ1-2 TRBD1 few TRBV27 TGTGCCAGCAGTTTAACCCCAGGGGGGTCCTATGGCTACACCTTC CASSLTPGGSYGYTF
TRBJ2-7 TRBD1 NA TRBV4-3 TGCGCCAGCAGCCATCGGGCGACACAGGGGGACGAGCAGTACTTC CASSHRATQGDEQYF
TRBJ2-5 NA few TRBV4-2 TGTGCCAGCAGCCAAAGTCGGGAGCCCTTCCAAGAGACCCAGTACTTC CASSQSREPFQETQYF